This T cell receptor beta chain derives from a study of a mutant IDH1 vaccine in newly diagnosed glioma. Assay: immunoSEQ multiplex PCR; the TCRdb copy retains only in-frame clones and omits some. The sample records tens of thousands of clones, over 70% being singletons. As for time point: baseline, week 1 (first vaccination visit). Stated treatment: pre-vaccination baseline after standard-of-care therapy. The clonotype was recovered from a man in his forties with glioma. Some clones in this sample may be carry-over from other donors' samples. The material was PBMCs, obtained from a glioma patient treated with radiotherapy, temozolomide or both.

DNA for the CDR3: TGTGCCAGCTCACCGCAAGGGGGAGAGACCCAGTACTTC. Translating it yields CASSPQGGETQYF. The genes are TRBV18 and TRBJ2-5; possibly TRBD1 for D (6 bases). The CDR3 is made up of 13 amino acids. Between the trimmed V and J ends, which lost 3 bases and 4 bases, there was a span of 9 bases. Germline-derived CDR1 and CDR2 are KGHSH and LQKENI.